One sample yielded the 29 T cell receptor beta chains listed below, sequenced in a study of blood T cell repertoires in COVID-19. Generated by immunoSEQ multiplex PCR, the TCRdb table keeps only in-frame clones and is missing some. The repertoire has 150,000 to 200,000 clones, about 84% of them found once; the top ten carry 7% to 10%. The material sequenced was PBMCs or T cells enriched from blood (not recorded which). Receptors were obtained from a woman aged 25 to 39 who had recovered from COVID-19.

This clone was seen only once. V gene TRBV5-4 combines with J gene TRBJ1-2; D not resolved. Germline V gives CDR1 SGHNT, CDR2 YYREEE (reference sequence). CDR3 length: 13 amino acids. The V end was cut by 2 bases, the J end by 8 bases, with 13 bases between. CDR3 sequence reads: CASSLDGVAGYTF. The CDR3 DNA follows: TGTGCCAGCAGCTTAGACGGAGTGGCGGGCTACACCTTC.

The chain uses TRBV12-3 or TRBV12-4 and TRBJ2-1; D possibly corresponds to TRBD1 (6 bases). V lost 5 bases and J 7 bases, leaving 9 bases between the germline ends. CDR3 length equals 12 residues. The CDR3 DNA sequence: TGTGCCAGCAGTGAGACAGGTAATGAGCAGTTCTTC. Translating it yields CASSETGNEQFF.

The rearrangement uses TRBV5-1 and TRBJ2-5, with D tentatively TRBD2 (5 bases). V lost 2 bases and J 0 bases, leaving 11 bases between the germline ends. CDR1 is SGHRS and CDR2 is YFSETQ in the germline V gene. The CDR3 sequence is 15 residues long. This CDR3 is CASSLEGLNQETQYF. In nucleotides, the CDR3 is TGCGCCAGCAGCTTAGAGGGATTGAACCAAGAGACCCAGTACTTC.

The rearrangement uses TRBV2 and TRBJ1-2, with D possibly being TRBD1 (5 bases). The CDR3 is 17 amino acids. The ends were cut back, 4 bases at V and 4 bases at J, with 22 bases in the middle. In germline, CDR1 is SNHLY, CDR2 FYNNEI. The CDR3 bases are TGTGCCAGCAGTGTAAGGGATTTTGGGGGGAACGGCTATGGCTACACCTTC. Translation: CASSVRDFGGNGYGYTF.

CDR3: CASGIAESYEQYF. CDR3 DNA sequence: TGTGCCAGCGGGATAGCGGAGTCCTACGAGCAGTACTTC. V and J are TRBV6-5 and TRBJ2-7, with D perhaps matching TRBD2 (6 bases). V lost 8 bases to trimming and J lost 1 base, with 12 bases between them. From germline, CDR1 is MNHEY and CDR2 SVGAGI. The CDR3 contains 13 residues.

J is TRBJ1-2 and V is TRBV5-1; TRBD1 matches at 9 bases. With V trimmed by 4 bases and J by 3 bases, 4 bases remained unmatched. The germline gives CDR1 SGHRS, CDR2 YFSETQ. The CDR3 is made up of 14 amino acids. DNA of the CDR3: TGCGCCAGCAGCCATGGGGACAGGGACTATGGCTACACCTTC. It encodes CASSHGDRDYGYTF.

The chain combines TRBV7-9 with TRBJ2-7; D may be TRBD2 (5 bases). Germline V gives CDR1 SEHNR, CDR2 FQNEAQ (reference sequence). The length of the CDR3 is 14 residues. V lost 1 base and J 4 bases, leaving 11 bases between the germline ends. The CDR3: CASSLDPGIYEQYF. Here the CDR3 DNA reads TGTGCCAGCAGCTTAGATCCGGGGATATACGAGCAGTACTTC. Supplemented by reference TRBV7-9 and TRBJ2-7, the full variable domain reads DTGVSQNPRHKITKRGQNVTFRCDPISEHNRLYWYRQTLGQGPEFLTYFQNEAQLEKSRLLSDRFSAERPKGSFSTLEIQRTEQGDSAMYLCASSLDPGIYEQYFGPGTRLTVT.

The chain links TRBV10-3 to TRBJ2-1; 7 positions match TRBD2. The CDR3 sequence is 12 residues long. Germline V lookup: CDR1 ENHRY, CDR2 SYGVKD. V shed 10 bases and J 3 bases; nucleotides not matched to a gene: 3. DNA of the CDR3: TGTGCCACCAGGACTAGCTACAATGAGCAGTTCTTC. It is translated as CATRTSYNEQFF.

This clone came up a few times. J is TRBJ1-1 and V is TRBV7-9; possibly TRBD1 for D (5 bases). The germline V gene encodes CDR1 SEHNR and CDR2 FQNEAQ (reference sequence). V was shortened by 0 bases and J by 4 bases, with 9 bases between the two germline ends. The CDR3 covers 14 residues. CDR3 nucleotide sequence: TGTGCCAGCAGCTTAGCCCAGGGAATCACTGAAGCTTTCTTT. Protein: CASSLAQGITEAFF.

This chain joins TRBV6-6 and TRBJ2-2, with 11 nucleotides matching TRBD2. This CDR3 has 16 residues. After removal of 6 bases from V and 3 bases from J, the junction contained 6 bases not matched to a gene. Germline CDR1 MNHNY, CDR2 SVGAGI (reference sequence). The CDR3 bases are TGTGCCAGCAGCCTTGGGACTAGCGGAGACACCGGGGAGCTGTTTTTT. This sequence encodes CASSLGTSGDTGELFF.

This clone has only one observation. This rearrangement joins TRBV7-7 to TRBJ2-1, with 13 bases lining up with TRBD2. The J segment lost 7 bases and the V segment lost 5 bases, leaving 5 bases of the junction unmatched. Germline V lookup: CDR1 SSHAT, CDR2 FNYEAQ (reference sequence). This CDR3 is built from 15 residues. CDR3 coding DNA: TGTGCCAGCAGCGCCGGACTAGCGGGAGCAAATGAGCAGTTCTTC. Its translation: CASSAGLAGANEQFF.

The CDR3 DNA reads as TGTGCCAGTAGCCGGGACAGGGACTACGAGCAGTACTTC. Translated, it gives CASSRDRDYEQYF. This chain connects TRBV19 to TRBJ2-7, with 9 bases matching TRBD1. The germline gives CDR1 LNHDA, CDR2 SQIVND (reference sequence). The length of the CDR3 is 13 residues. Trimming at V came to 6 bases and at J to 3 bases, leaving 3 bases not matched to a gene.

The rearrangement joins TRBV19 to TRBJ2-6; 7 positions match TRBD2. J gave up 2 bases and V 3 bases, and 1 base lay outside the gene matches. The CDR3 length is 15 residues. Germline lookup yields CDR1 LNHDA and CDR2 SQIVND (reference sequence). CDR3 nucleotide sequence: TGTGCCAGTAGTATCGCGGGGGCTGGGGCCAACGTCCTGACTTTC. This translates into CASSIAGAGANVLTF.

V usage is TRBV11-2 and J usage is TRBJ2-5, with 8 nucleotides matching TRBD2. Germline CDR1 and CDR2: SGHAT and FQNNGV. This CDR3 spans 17 amino acids. Germline trimming cut 2 bases from V and 0 bases from J; bases unmatched to any gene: 8. CDR3 in amino acids: CASSLSPAGGHQETQYF. For the CDR3, the DNA is TGTGCCAGCAGCTTATCCCCGGCGGGAGGCCACCAAGAGACCCAGTACTTC.

V and J are TRBV27 and TRBJ1-1; D unresolved. The germline V gene has CDR1 MNHEY and CDR2 SMNVEV (reference sequence). The germline V and J ends were trimmed by 8 bases and 5 bases, with 15 bases remaining between them. The CDR3 runs to 13 residues. The DNA for the CDR3 is TGTGCCAGCCGGGGAGGGAGGAGGACTGAAGCTTTCTTT. Translated: CASRGGRRTEAFF.

This chain uses TRBV19 with TRBJ2-2; D might be TRBD1 (6 bases). Per the germline V gene, CDR1 is LNHDA and CDR2 is SQIVND (reference sequence). The V end lost 8 bases, the J end lost 5 bases, and 9 bases lay between the germline ends. The CDR3 is 12 residues long. The CDR3 protein is CASYQGTGELFF. The DNA for the CDR3 is TGTGCCAGTTACCAGGGGACCGGGGAGCTGTTTTTT.

J is TRBJ2-5 and V is TRBV11-3, with 8 bases lining up with TRBD2. Per the germline V gene, CDR1 is SGHNT and CDR2 is YENEEA. The CDR3 totals 15 residues. J was trimmed by 5 bases and V by 5 bases; bases with no gene match: 10. In DNA form, the CDR3 reads TGTGCCAGCAGCCCCGGGGGGGCAACTGCGGAGACCCAGTACTTC. Translation: CASSPGGATAETQYF.

The V and J genes are TRBV30 and TRBJ1-1; D is possibly TRBD1 (5 bases). The V gene's germline CDR1 is GTSNPN and CDR2 SVGIG (reference sequence). This CDR3 is built from 14 residues. Trimming pared 0 bases from V and 5 bases from J, leaving 13 bases between. The CDR3 sequence: CAWSVLGGRTEAFF. CDR3 DNA sequence: TGTGCCTGGAGTGTGTTGGGGGGTCGGACTGAAGCTTTCTTT. The variable domain in full, with the rest retrieved from reference TRBV30 and TRBJ1-1, is SQTIHQWPATLVQPVGSPLSLECTVEGTSNPNLYWYRQAAGRGLQLLFYSVGIGQISSEVPQNLSASRPQDRQFILSSKKLLLSDSGFYLCAWSVLGGRTEAFFGQGTRLTVV.

A few counts support this clone. V and J are TRBV7-2 and TRBJ2-1; D gene ambiguous. Germline-derived CDR1 and CDR2 are SGHTA and FQGNSA. Deletions cut 5 bases from V and 8 bases from J, with 7 bases between. CDR3 size: 11 residues. The CDR3 loop is CASSNWYEQFF. The CDR3 nucleotides are TGTGCCAGCAGCAACTGGTATGAGCAGTTCTTC.

The chain joins TRBV25-1 to TRBJ1-1; 7 bases map to TRBD1. Germline CDR1 reads MGHDK; CDR2 reads SYGVNS. The CDR3 contains 17 residues. J lost 4 bases, V lost 0 bases, and 11 bases had no gene match. CDR3: CASSEYFIPGGSTEAFF. CDR3 nucleotides: TGTGCCAGCAGTGAATACTTCATACCAGGGGGGAGCACTGAAGCTTTCTTT.

The chain uses TRBV4-1 and TRBJ2-7, with 9 bases aligning to TRBD1. V trimming: 5 bases; J trimming: 3 bases; junction bases outside the gene matches: 5. CDR3 length equals 14 residues. Germline V gene sequence: CDR1 MGHRA, CDR2 YSYEKL. The CDR3 is CASSYRDRDYEQYF. CDR3 DNA: TGCGCCAGCAGCTACCGGGACAGGGACTACGAGCAGTACTTC.

V is TRBV3-1 (or the pseudogene TRBV3-2) and J is TRBJ2-1; D is undetermined. V gave up 5 bases and J gave up 10 bases, with 9 bases separating them. The CDR3 consists of 11 residues. Germline V gives CDR1 LGHDT, CDR2 YNNKEL (reference sequence). CDR3: CASSASSEQFF. In DNA, the CDR3 is TGTGCCAGCAGCGCTAGTTCCGAGCAGTTCTTC.

This rearrangement joins TRBV4-1 to TRBJ1-2, with 8 positions matching TRBD1. Germline loops: CDR1 MGHRA, CDR2 YSYEKL. The CDR3 length is 16 residues. The V and J ends lost 0 bases and 2 bases, in that order; junction bases with no gene match: 5. CDR3 residues: CASSQENRGVNYGYTF. The CDR3 DNA follows: TGCGCCAGCAGCCAAGAAAACAGGGGGGTGAACTATGGCTACACCTTC.

Concerning this clone itself: The sample holds other DNA sequences that translate to the same CDR3. The V and J genes are TRBV10-2 and TRBJ1-1; the match to TRBD1 covers 9 bases. Germline lookup yields CDR1 WSHSY and CDR2 SAAADI. With V trimmed by 4 bases and J by 4 bases, 1 base remained unmatched. This CDR3 contains 13 residues. The DNA for the CDR3 is TGCGCCAGCAGTGTGACAGGGGGCACTGAAGCTTTCTTT. This sequence encodes CASSVTGGTEAFF.

This chain uses TRBV5-8 with TRBJ2-6; TRBD1 matches 8 bases. CDR3 length: 19 amino acids. Germline CDR1 and CDR2: SGHTS and YDEGEE. V lost 0 bases and J lost 0; bases outside the gene matches: 8. The CDR3, as DNA: TGTGCCAGCAGCTTGGGGACAGGGAAGGGTTTCTCTGGGGCCAACGTCCTGACTTTC. Translated: CASSLGTGKGFSGANVLTF.

V is TRBV3-1 (or the pseudogene TRBV3-2) and J is TRBJ1-5; D gene ambiguous. V was cut by 0 bases and J by 7 bases, with 16 bases left in between. Germline lookup yields CDR1 LGHDT and CDR2 YNNKEL (reference sequence). The CDR3 runs 16 residues. The CDR3 is CASSQDNRRPGQPQHF. CDR3 coding DNA: TGTGCCAGCAGCCAAGATAATAGGAGGCCGGGCCAGCCCCAGCATTTT.

This sequence joins TRBV18 and TRBJ2-3, with a tentative D call TRBD1 (6 bases). CDR3 size: 16 residues. Germline CDR1 reads KGHSH; CDR2 reads LQKENI. The germline V and J ends were trimmed by 6 bases and 2 bases, with 18 bases remaining between them. For the CDR3, the DNA is TGTGCCAGCTCGCGGACCTCAGGGGTGATCACAGATACGCAGTATTTT. The encoded protein is CASSRTSGVITDTQYF.

This clone was detected only a few times. The gene calls are TRBV30 and TRBJ2-3, with 7 bases aligning to TRBD1. Germline trimming cut 5 bases from V and 4 bases from J; bases unmatched to any gene: 9. Per germline, CDR1 GTSNPN and CDR2 SVGIG (reference sequence). This CDR3 has 14 residues. DNA of the CDR3: TGTGCCTGGGGAACAGGGGTGGGGGCAGATACGCAGTATTTT. Its translation: CAWGTGVGADTQYF. The full variable domain, completed using reference TRBV30 and TRBJ2-3, is SQTIHQWPATLVQPVGSPLSLECTVEGTSNPNLYWYRQAAGRGLQLLFYSVGIGQISSEVPQNLSASRPQDRQFILSSKKLLLSDSGFYLCAWGTGVGADTQYFGPGTRLTVL.

The gene calls are TRBV29-1 and TRBJ2-3; D call uncertain. Trimming left V 4 bases short and J 6 bases short, with 8 bases between. This CDR3 contains 11 residues. Germline loops: CDR1 SQVTM, CDR2 ANQGSEA. CDR3 nucleotide sequence: TGCAGCGTTGTGCGTTTGGATACGCAGTATTTT. Protein: CSVVRLDTQYF.